These 31 T cell receptor beta chains came from one sample sequenced in a study of blood T cells in healthy people across ages. A second roughly 6 to 11 cycle PCR used barcoded and J-beta primers. TCRdb re-called the 5' RACE reads with MiXCR, one entry per CDR3 protein. The repertoire holds about 650,000 distinct CDR3 sequences, with roughly 32% as singletons. The sequenced sample was blood. The receptors were gathered from a woman aged 80 or over in good health.

This clonotype was observed many times. This chain connects TRBV27 to TRBJ2-5; 10 positions agree with TRBD2. The CDR3 sequence is 15 residues long. The germline V gene encodes CDR1 MNHEY and CDR2 SMNVEV (reference sequence). Trimming at V came to 5 bases and at J to 11 bases, leaving 14 bases not matched to a gene. The CDR3 here is CASSPQAGGPREQYF. CDR3 DNA sequence: TGTGCCAGCAGTCCACAAGCGGGGGGGCCTAGGGAGCAGTACTTC.

Comment on this clonotype: A single base separates this from a much larger clone, so it may be a read error. The V call is TRBV7-9, the J call TRBJ2-5; D might be TRBD1 (5 bases). V was pared by 5 bases and J by 11 bases, with 24 bases between. CDR1 SEHNR and CDR2 FQNEAQ come from the germline V gene (reference sequence). This CDR3 comprises 15 residues. CDR3 residues: CASSGIGRDTYGQYF. Here the CDR3 DNA reads TGTGCCAGCAGCGGGATAGGCAGGGATACCTACGGGCAGTACTTC. The full variable domain, in which reference TRBV7-9 and TRBJ2-5 provide the parts outside the CDR3, is DTGVSQNPRHKITKRGQNVTFRCDPISEHNRLYWYRQTLGQGPEFLTYFQNEAQLEKSRLLSDRFSAERPKGSFSTLEIQRTEQGDSAMYLCASSGIGRDTYGQYFGPGTRLLVL.

V gene TRBV11-2 combines with J gene TRBJ1-6; a possible D gene is TRBD1 (6 bases). Between the trimmed V and J ends, which lost 2 bases and 8 bases, there was a span of 19 bases. The CDR3 loop spans 17 amino acids. Germline V lookup: CDR1 SGHAT, CDR2 FQNNGV. CDR3 loop: CASSLLMLGAGDSPLHF. In nucleotides, the CDR3 is TGTGCCAGCAGCTTATTAATGCTCGGGGCAGGGGATTCACCCCTCCACTTT.

The chain carries TRBV20-1 and TRBJ2-7; 9 bases map to TRBD2. Trimming at V came to 5 bases and at J to 2 bases, leaving 4 bases not matched to a gene. CDR1 DFQATT and CDR2 SNEGSKA come from the germline V gene (reference sequence). The CDR3 length is 13 residues. DNA for the CDR3: TGCAGTGCTCCCGGACTAGCGACCTACGAGCAGTACTTC. Amino acids: CSAPGLATYEQYF.

This clonotype was detected ten times or more. The chain recombines TRBV20-1 with TRBJ2-3, with TRBD2 matching over 12 bases. V lost 0 bases, J lost 5 bases, and 9 bases stayed unmatched. CDR3 size: 17 residues. CDR1 is DFQATT, CDR2 SNEGSKA, per germline (reference sequence). This chain's CDR3 is CSARDPSTSGGQDTQYF. DNA for the CDR3: TGCAGTGCTAGAGATCCCTCCACTAGCGGGGGGCAAGATACGCAGTATTTT.

The table lists this clonotype with a few counts. The chain couples TRBV20-1 to TRBJ1-4; 9 nucleotides agree with TRBD1. With 2 bases clipped from V and 7 bases from J, the junction kept 14 bases outside the gene matches. The CDR3 extends over 17 amino acids. The germline CDR1 and CDR2 sequences are DFQATT and SNEGSKA (reference sequence). The DNA of the CDR3 is TGCAGTGCTAGAATGGACAGGGGACGACGTAGGGCTGAAAAACTGTTTTTT. Translating gives CSARMDRGRRRAEKLFF.

A note on this clonotype: A clone one base away is much larger, so this may be a read error. V and J are TRBV15 and TRBJ2-1; 7 bases are shared with TRBD2. The DNA end is a closer match to TRBJ2-7, so the J assignment may be wrong. The CDR3 runs to 15 residues. CDR1 LNHNV and CDR2 YYDKDF come from the germline V gene (reference sequence). As DNA, the CDR3 is TGTGCCACCAGCAGGTTGACTAGCTCCTACAATGAGCAGTACTTC. This encodes CATSRLTSSYNEQYF.

This clonotype came up many times. This chain connects TRBV27 to TRBJ2-7; D is ambiguous. This CDR3 spans 16 amino acids. Germline assignment: CDR1 MNHEY and CDR2 SMNVEV (reference sequence). Trimming left V 8 bases short and J 6 bases short, with 26 bases between. The CDR3 spells CASAPVVTALGFEQYF. CDR3 nucleotide sequence: TGTGCCAGCGCGCCAGTTGTCACAGCCCTAGGGTTCGAGCAGTACTTC.

This chain connects TRBV5-1 to TRBJ2-1, with TRBD1 identical over 12 bases. Germline CDR1 and CDR2: SGHRS and YFSETQ. J gave up 8 bases and V 4 bases, and 10 bases lay outside the gene matches. CDR3 length: 16 residues. The CDR3 DNA reads as TGCGCCAGCAGCCCCGCCGGGACAGGGGGCATACATGAGCAGTTCTTC. This gives the protein CASSPAGTGGIHEQFF.

This clonotype was seen more than once but under ten times. V and J are TRBV12-5 and TRBJ1-1; possible D gene TRBD1, 5 bases. The CDR3 spans 15 residues. Trimming pared 6 bases from V and 8 bases from J, leaving 22 bases between. The germline V gene has CDR1 LGHNT and CDR2 FRNRAP. CDR3 sequence (DNA): TGTGCTAGTGGGCTTTCGCCGGGGCCCGTAATGGAAGCTTTCTTT. This sequence encodes CASGLSPGPVMEAFF.

This clonotype occurred a few times. CDR3 coding DNA: TGTGCCAGCAGTGAAGAGTGGACTAGCTCGGAGACCCAGTACTTC. Amino acid sequence: CASSEEWTSSETQYF. This chain uses TRBV6-1 with TRBJ2-7; 8 positions match TRBD2. The J call may be wrong; the DNA end is better matched by TRBJ2-5. This CDR3 region has 15 residues. Germline CDR1 is MNHNS and CDR2 is SASEGT.

Turning to this clonotype: Germline is not matched at one junction end, which may reflect a read error. V gene TRBV28 combines with J gene TRBJ2-6; 12 bases align to TRBD1. The CDR3 sequence is 19 residues long. The germline gives CDR1 MDHEN, CDR2 SYDVKM. The CDR3 loop reads CASSRPGTGGGGGVNVLTF. The CDR3 nucleotides are TGTGCCAGCAGTAGACCCGGGACAGGGGGCGGTGGTGGGGTCAACGTCCTGACTTTC.

This clonotype was detected only a few times. This chain uses TRBV27 with TRBJ2-5, with 9 bases matching TRBD2. Germline lookup yields CDR1 MNHEY and CDR2 SMNVEV (reference sequence). The J segment lost 5 bases and the V segment lost 2 bases, leaving 12 bases of the junction unmatched. This CDR3 spans 17 amino acids. In nucleotides, the CDR3 is TGTGCCAGCAGTTTAATCAGCGGGGGGACCAGGTTGGAGACCCAGTACTTC. It specifies CASSLISGGTRLETQYF.

This clonotype was recorded at least ten times. This chain uses TRBV20-1 with TRBJ1-1, with D unclear. V was trimmed by 0 bases and J by 1 base, leaving 6 bases between them. Germline V gene sequence: CDR1 DFQATT, CDR2 SNEGSKA (reference sequence). CDR3 length equals 13 residues. CDR3 in amino acids: CSARDWGNTEAFF. As DNA, the CDR3 is TGCAGTGCTAGAGATTGGGGGAACACTGAAGCTTTCTTT.

The CDR3 spells CAISSDRDEQFF. The CDR3 DNA follows: TGTGCCATCAGTTCCGACAGGGATGAGCAGTTCTTC. The chain carries TRBV10-3 and TRBJ2-1, with 7 nucleotides matching TRBD1. From germline, CDR1 is ENHRY and CDR2 SYGVKD. The CDR3 consists of 12 residues. V was pared by 5 bases and J by 8 bases, with 3 bases of the junction left unmatched.

This clonotype was counted a single time. This may arise from a read error, as a much more abundant clone is one base away. As the CDR3 is not closed by the conserved phenylalanine or tryptophan, this likely results from a read error. This rearrangement joins TRBV2 to TRBJ2-7, with 9 positions matching TRBD1. The junction had 5 bases not matched to a gene; V was cut back by 6 bases and J by 2 bases. This CDR3 comprises 14 residues. Germline-derived CDR1 and CDR2 are SNHLY and FYNNEI. DNA for the CDR3: TGTGCCAGCAGAGACAGGGGGAAAACCTACGAGCAGTACTGC. Translating gives CASRDRGKTYEQYC.

In this sample, this clonotype turned up a few times. A single base separates this from a much larger clone, so it may be a read error. The chain uses TRBV4-1 and TRBJ2-3; 9 bases align to TRBD1. The germline V gene encodes CDR1 MGHRA and CDR2 YSYEKL. This CDR3 is 16 amino acids long. V lost 1 base, J lost 11 bases, and 13 bases stayed unmatched. The CDR3 bases are TGCGCCAGCAGCCAAGCTGGGCGGGACAGGGCAAATATGCAGTATTTT. Protein sequence: CASSQAGRDRANMQYF.

This clonotype appeared many times. V usage is TRBV6-6 and J usage is TRBJ1-5; 7 bases line up with TRBD1. Germline CDR1 reads MNHNY; CDR2 reads SVGAGI (reference sequence). This CDR3 contains 16 residues. The V segment lost 4 bases and the J segment 6 bases; nucleotides outside the gene matches: 12. CDR3 amino acids: CASSWNTGERVQPQHF. The DNA for the CDR3 is TGTGCCAGCAGTTGGAATACAGGGGAGAGGGTTCAGCCCCAGCATTTT.

V gene TRBV3-1 combines with J gene TRBJ1-1; no reliable D call. Germline-derived CDR1 and CDR2 are LGHDT and YNNKEL (reference sequence). V was shortened by 4 bases and J by 1 base, with 10 bases between the two germline ends. There are 14 residues in the CDR3. CDR3 coding DNA: TGTGCCAGCAGCCCCCCGACCGGGAACACTGAAGCTTTCTTT. Translated: CASSPPTGNTEAFF.

There are many counts of this clonotype. This sequence joins TRBV9 and TRBJ1-1; perhaps TRBD1 as D (5 bases). CDR1 SGDLS and CDR2 YYNGEE come from the germline V gene. The CDR3 covers 15 residues. V shed 0 bases and J shed 1 base, with 10 bases lying between them. The CDR3 DNA reads TGTGCCAGCAGCGTAGTTGGGGGGAGGAACACTGAAGCTTTCTTT. Translated, it gives CASSVVGGRNTEAFF.

Worth noting for this clonotype: This could be a read error, since a much larger clone is one nucleotide away. The gene calls are TRBV12-3 or TRBV12-4 and TRBJ2-1; D is undetermined. Matching the DNA end better, TRBJ2-7 makes the J call doubtful. CDR3 length equals 15 residues. The CDR3 DNA sequence: TGTGCCAGCAGTTTCGAGCCCAGCTCCTACAATGAGCAGTACTTC. Translated: CASSFEPSSYNEQYF.

The chain combines TRBV20-1 with TRBJ2-1, with a weak D call TRBD2 (6 bases). This CDR3 comprises 13 residues. Trimming cost V 2 bases and J 5 bases, with 10 bases left between them. Germline CDR1 and CDR2: DFQATT and SNEGSKA (reference sequence). CDR3 in amino acids: CSARRDLNNEQFF. DNA for the CDR3: TGCAGTGCTAGAAGGGACTTAAACAATGAGCAGTTCTTC.

This clonotype was seen a handful of times. This sequence may be a read error, since a much larger clone differs from it by one base. The rearrangement links TRBV11-2 to TRBJ2-7, with a tentative D call TRBD1 (5 bases). CDR3 length: 15 residues. Deletions cut 2 bases from V and 7 bases from J, with 18 bases between. In germline, CDR1 is SGHAT, CDR2 FQNNGV. This chain's CDR3 is CASSLSQGLGHEQYF. CDR3 DNA sequence: TGTGCCAGCAGCTTATCCCAGGGATTAGGGCATGAGCAGTACTTC.

Note on this clonotype: A much larger clonotype is one base distant, so this may be a read error. V usage is TRBV5-4 and J usage is TRBJ2-1, with 12 bases aligning to TRBD2. Per germline, CDR1 SGHNT and CDR2 YYREEE (reference sequence). CDR3 length: 16 amino acids. V lost 0 bases to trimming and J lost 10 bases; unmatched junction nucleotides: 8. The CDR3 reads CASSLGTSGTIGEQFF. CDR3 nucleotide sequence: TGTGCCAGCAGCTTGGGGACTAGCGGGACCATAGGGGAGCAGTTCTTC.

This chain joins TRBV20-1 and TRBJ2-4; unclear D gene. The J call may not be correct, given that the DNA end is closer to TRBJ2-7. The CDR3 runs to 16 residues. From germline, CDR1 is DFQATT and CDR2 SNEGSKA (reference sequence). CDR3 sequence: CSASHRRPTSSYEQYF. CDR3 in DNA: TGCAGTGCTAGTCACAGACGTCCAACCTCCTCCTACGAGCAGTACTTC.

V is TRBV2 and J is TRBJ2-2; tentative D call: TRBD1 (6 bases). CDR3 length: 16 residues. Germline V gives CDR1 SNHLY, CDR2 FYNNEI. The germline V and J ends were trimmed by 3 bases and 3 bases, with 14 bases remaining between them. This chain's CDR3 is CASSDLGAGHTGELFF. The CDR3 nucleotides are TGTGCCAGCAGTGATCTGGGGGCTGGACACACCGGGGAGCTGTTTTTT.

The chain carries TRBV9 and TRBJ1-1, with D tentatively TRBD1 (6 bases). The CDR3 runs 20 residues. Germline CDR1 reads SGDLS; CDR2 reads YYNGEE. Between the trimmed V and J ends, which lost 3 bases and 1 base, there was a span of 28 bases. The CDR3 nucleotides are TGTGCCAGCAGCGGCGGGGCAGGGGAAGGGTGGGCATTTTCGAACACTGAAGCTTTCTTT. Its translation is CASSGGAGEGWAFSNTEAFF.

The chain combines TRBV20-1 with TRBJ2-1; tentative D call: TRBD1 (8 bases). CDR1 and CDR2 (germline): DFQATT, SNEGSKA (reference sequence). V dropped 4 bases and J dropped 7 bases, with 17 bases sitting between them. CDR3 length: 14 residues. For the CDR3, the DNA is TGCAGTGCTACCCCTGGACAGGGAGGGAATGAGCAGTTCTTC. As protein: CSATPGQGGNEQFF.

This clonotype was picked up many times. The chain is built from TRBV2 and TRBJ2-7; weak D call: TRBD2 (5 bases). Germline values: CDR1 SNHLY, CDR2 FYNNEI. CDR3 length equals 14 residues. Trimming left V 8 bases short and J 1 base short, with 15 bases between. CDR3 bases: TGTGCCAGCGGTAGAGACCGGGATTCCTACGAGCAGTACTTC. Protein product: CASGRDRDSYEQYF.

This clonotype was seen ten or more times. The chain has TRBV20-1 and TRBJ1-1; TRBD1 agrees at 10 bases. The germline V gene encodes CDR1 DFQATT and CDR2 SNEGSKA (reference sequence). This CDR3 spans 18 amino acids. Trimming cost V 2 bases and J 0 bases; bases outside gene matches: 12. CDR3 region: CSARKLDRDRGMNTEAFF. CDR3 nucleotide sequence: TGCAGTGCTAGAAAGCTAGACCGGGACAGGGGAATGAACACTGAAGCTTTCTTT.

The V call is TRBV5-4, the J call TRBJ2-7; weak D call: TRBD2 (5 bases). In germline, CDR1 is SGHNT, CDR2 YYREEE (reference sequence). The CDR3 contains 13 residues. Trimming pared 4 bases from V and 3 bases from J, leaving 11 bases between. The CDR3 region is CASSPEAFYEQYF. In DNA, the CDR3 is TGTGCCAGCAGCCCGGAGGCATTCTACGAGCAGTACTTC.